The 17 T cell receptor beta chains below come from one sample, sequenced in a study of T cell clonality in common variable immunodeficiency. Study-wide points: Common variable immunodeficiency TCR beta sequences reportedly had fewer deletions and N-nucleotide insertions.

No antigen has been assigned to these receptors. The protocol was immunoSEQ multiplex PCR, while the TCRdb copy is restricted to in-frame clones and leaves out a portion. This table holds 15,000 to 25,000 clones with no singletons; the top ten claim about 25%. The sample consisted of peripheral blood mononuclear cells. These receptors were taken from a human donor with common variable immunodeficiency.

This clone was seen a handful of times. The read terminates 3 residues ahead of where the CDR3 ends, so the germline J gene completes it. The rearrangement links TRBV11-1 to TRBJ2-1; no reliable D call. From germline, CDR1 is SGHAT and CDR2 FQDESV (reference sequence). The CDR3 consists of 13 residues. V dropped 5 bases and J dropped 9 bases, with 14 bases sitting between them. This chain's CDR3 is CASSLSPRSEQFF. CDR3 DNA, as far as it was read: TGTGCCAGCAGCCTCTCCCCTAGAAGTGAG.

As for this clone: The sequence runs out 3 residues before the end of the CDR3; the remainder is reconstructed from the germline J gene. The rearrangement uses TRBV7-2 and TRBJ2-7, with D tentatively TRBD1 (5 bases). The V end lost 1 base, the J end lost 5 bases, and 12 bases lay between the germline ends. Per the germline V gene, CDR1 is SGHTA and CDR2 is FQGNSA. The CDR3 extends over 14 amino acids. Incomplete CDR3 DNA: TGTGCCAGCAGCTTAGTCGGGCAGGGCCACGAG. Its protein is CASSLVGQGHE. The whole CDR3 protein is CASSLVGQGHEQYF. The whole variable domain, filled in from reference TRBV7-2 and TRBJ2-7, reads GAGVSQSPSNKVTEKGKDVELRCDPISGHTALYWYRQSLGQGLEFLIYFQGNSAPDKSGLPSDRFSAERTGGSVSTLTIQRTQQEDSAVYLCASSLVGQGHEQYFGPGTRLTVT.

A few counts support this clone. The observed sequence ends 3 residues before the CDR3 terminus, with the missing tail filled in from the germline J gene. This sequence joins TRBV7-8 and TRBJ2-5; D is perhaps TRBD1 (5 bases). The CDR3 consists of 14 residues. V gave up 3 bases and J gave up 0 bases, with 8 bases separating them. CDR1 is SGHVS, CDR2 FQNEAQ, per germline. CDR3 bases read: TGTGCCAGCAGCTTCAGGACATACCAAGAGACC. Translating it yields CASSFRTYQET. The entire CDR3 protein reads CASSFRTYQETQYF.

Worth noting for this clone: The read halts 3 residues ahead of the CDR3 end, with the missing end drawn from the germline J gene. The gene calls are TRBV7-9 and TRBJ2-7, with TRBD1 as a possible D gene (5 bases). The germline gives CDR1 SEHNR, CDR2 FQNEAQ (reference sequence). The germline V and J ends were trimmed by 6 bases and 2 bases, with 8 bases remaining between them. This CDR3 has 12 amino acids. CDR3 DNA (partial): TGTGCCAGCAGGGCAGGGACCTACGAG. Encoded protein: CASRAGTYE. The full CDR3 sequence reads CASRAGTYEQYF.

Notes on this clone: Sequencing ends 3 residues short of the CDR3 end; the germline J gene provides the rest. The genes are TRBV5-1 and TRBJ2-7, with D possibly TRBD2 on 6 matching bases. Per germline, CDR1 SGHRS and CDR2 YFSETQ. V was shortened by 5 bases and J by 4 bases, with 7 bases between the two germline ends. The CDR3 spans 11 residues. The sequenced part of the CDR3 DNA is TGCGCCAGCAGGCGGGAATACGAG. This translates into CASRREYE. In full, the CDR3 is CASRREYEQYF.

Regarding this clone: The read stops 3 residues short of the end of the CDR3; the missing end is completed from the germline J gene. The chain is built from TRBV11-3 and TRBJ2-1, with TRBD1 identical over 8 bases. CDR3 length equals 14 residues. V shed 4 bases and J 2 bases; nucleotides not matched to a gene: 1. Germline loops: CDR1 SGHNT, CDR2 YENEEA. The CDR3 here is CASSSGQAYNEQFF. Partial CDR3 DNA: TGTGCCAGCAGCTCGGGACAGGCCTACAATGAG.

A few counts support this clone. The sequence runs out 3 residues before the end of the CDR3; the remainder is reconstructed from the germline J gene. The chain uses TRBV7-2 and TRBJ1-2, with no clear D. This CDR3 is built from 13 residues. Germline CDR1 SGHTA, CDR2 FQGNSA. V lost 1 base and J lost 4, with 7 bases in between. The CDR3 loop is CASSLVQSYGYTF. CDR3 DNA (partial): TGTGCCAGCAGCTTAGTACAGTCCTATGGC.

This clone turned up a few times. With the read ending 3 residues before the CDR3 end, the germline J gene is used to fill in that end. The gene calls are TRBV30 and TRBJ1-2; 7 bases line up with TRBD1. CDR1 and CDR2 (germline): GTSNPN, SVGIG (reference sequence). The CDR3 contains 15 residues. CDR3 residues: CAWSAPGQQFWGYTF. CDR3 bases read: TGTGCCTGGAGTGCTCCGGGACAGCAATTTTGGGGC.

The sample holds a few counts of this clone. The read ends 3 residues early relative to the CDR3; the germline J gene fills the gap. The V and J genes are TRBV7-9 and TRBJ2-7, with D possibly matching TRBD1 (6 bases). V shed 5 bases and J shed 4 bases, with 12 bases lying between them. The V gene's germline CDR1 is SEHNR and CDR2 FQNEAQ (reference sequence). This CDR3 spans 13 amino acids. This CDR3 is CASSRTDNYEQYF. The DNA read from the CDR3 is TGTGCCAGCAGCCGGACAGATAATTACGAG.

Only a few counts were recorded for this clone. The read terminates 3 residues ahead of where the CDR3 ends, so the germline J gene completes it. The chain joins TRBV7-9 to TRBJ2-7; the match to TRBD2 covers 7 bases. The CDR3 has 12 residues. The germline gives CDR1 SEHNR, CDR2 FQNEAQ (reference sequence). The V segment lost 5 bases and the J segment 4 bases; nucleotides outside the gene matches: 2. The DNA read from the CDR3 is TGTGCCAGCAGCCGTAGCGGGTACGAG. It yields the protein CASSRSGYE. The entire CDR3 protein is CASSRSGYEQYF.

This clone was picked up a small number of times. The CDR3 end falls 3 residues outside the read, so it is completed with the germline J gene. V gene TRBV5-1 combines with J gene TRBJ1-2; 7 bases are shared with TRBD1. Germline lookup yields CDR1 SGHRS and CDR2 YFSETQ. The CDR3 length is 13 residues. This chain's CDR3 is CASSYRQGSGYTF. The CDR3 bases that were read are TGCGCCAGCAGCTACAGACAGGGTTCCGGC. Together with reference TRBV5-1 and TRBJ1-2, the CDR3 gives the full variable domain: KAGVTQTPRYLIKTRGQQVTLSCSPISGHRSVSWYQQTPGQGLQFLFEYFSETQRNKGNFPGRFSGRQFSNSRSEMNVSTLELGDSALYLCASSYRQGSGYTFGSGTRLTVV.

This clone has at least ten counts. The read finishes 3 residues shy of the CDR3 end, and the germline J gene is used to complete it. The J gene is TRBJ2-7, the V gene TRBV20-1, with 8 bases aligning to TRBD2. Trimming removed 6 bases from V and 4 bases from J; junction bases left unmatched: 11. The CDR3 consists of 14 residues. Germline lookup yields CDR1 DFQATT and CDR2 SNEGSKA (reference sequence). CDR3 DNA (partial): TGCAGTGCACCGCGGACTAGCTTTGGTTACGAG. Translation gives CSAPRTSFGYE. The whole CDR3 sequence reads CSAPRTSFGYEQYF.

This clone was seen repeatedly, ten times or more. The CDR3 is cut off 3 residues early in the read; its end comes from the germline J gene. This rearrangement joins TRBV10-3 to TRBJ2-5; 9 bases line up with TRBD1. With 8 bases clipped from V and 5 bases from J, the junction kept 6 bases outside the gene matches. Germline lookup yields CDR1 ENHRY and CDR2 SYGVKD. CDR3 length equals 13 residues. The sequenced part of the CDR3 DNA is TGTGCCATCCTGGGACAGGGATCCGAGACC. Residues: CAILGQGSET. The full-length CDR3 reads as CAILGQGSETQYF.

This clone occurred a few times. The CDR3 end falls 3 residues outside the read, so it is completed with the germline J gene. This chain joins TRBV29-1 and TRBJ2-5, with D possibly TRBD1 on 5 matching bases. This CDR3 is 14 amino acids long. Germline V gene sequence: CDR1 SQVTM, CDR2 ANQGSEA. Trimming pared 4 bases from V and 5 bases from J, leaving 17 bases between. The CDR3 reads CSVGAGQGWETQYF. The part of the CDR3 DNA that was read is TGCAGCGTTGGGGCTGGGCAGGGATGGGAGACC.

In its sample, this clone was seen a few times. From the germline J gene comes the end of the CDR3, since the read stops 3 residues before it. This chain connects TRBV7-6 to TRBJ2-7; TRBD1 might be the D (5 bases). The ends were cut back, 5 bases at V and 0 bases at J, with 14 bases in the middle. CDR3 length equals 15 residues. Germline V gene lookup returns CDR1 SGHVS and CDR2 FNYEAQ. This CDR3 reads CASSPRRQTSYEQYF. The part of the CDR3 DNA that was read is TGTGCCAGCAGCCCTAGGCGACAGACCTCCTACGAG.

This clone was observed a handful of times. This chain's CDR3 is CASSYERHANTEAFF. The CDR3 DNA, read in part, is TGTGCCAGCAGCTACGAGAGACATGCTAACACTGAA. The gene calls are TRBV7-9 and TRBJ1-1; D is unclear. The CDR3 goes on 3 residues after the read ends, and that part is filled in from the germline J gene. Trimming left V 4 bases short and J 2 bases short, with 14 bases between. The CDR3 spans 15 residues. Germline-derived CDR1 and CDR2 are SEHNR and FQNEAQ (reference sequence).

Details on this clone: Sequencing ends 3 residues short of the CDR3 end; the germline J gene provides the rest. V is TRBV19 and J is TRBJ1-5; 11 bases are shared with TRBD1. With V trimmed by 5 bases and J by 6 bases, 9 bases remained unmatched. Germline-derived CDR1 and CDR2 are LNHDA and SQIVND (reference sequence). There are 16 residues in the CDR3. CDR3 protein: CASSFGTGGFAQPQHF. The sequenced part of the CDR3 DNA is TGTGCCAGTAGTTTCGGGACAGGGGGTTTCGCTCAGCCC. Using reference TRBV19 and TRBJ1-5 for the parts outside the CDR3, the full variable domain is DGGITQSPKYLFRKEGQNVTLSCEQNLNHDAMYWYRQDPGQGLRLIYYSQIVNDFQKGDIAEGYSVSREKKESFPLTVTSAQKNPTAFYLCASSFGTGGFAQPQHFGDGTRLSIL.